This T cell receptor (beta chain) appears in the sequencing data of a study of T-cell memory formation after mild COVID-19. Study-level background: Among the donors, TCR clusters were largely specific to each donor.

CDR1 and CDR2 from the germline V gene are SGHRS and YFSETQ. CDR3 length equals 14 residues. The V and J ends lost 4 bases and 1 base respectively, with 11 bases between them. Employing constant-segment primers, 5'RACE generated TCR alpha and TCR beta cDNA libraries bearing sample barcodes and UMIs. In TCRdb, the 5' RACE reads were re-called with MiXCR into one record per CDR3 protein. This sample has some 150,000 distinct CDR3 sequences, with roughly a fifth found just once. This clonotype was counted between two and nine times. The antigen is unknown. Overall study findings and caveats: Clones contracting over day 15 to 85 were CD4/CD8 balanced, with later expanders leaning CD4+. Mainly in CM and EM were contracting CD4+ clones; CD8+ were in EMRA.

Specimen: PBMCs or a T cell subset sorted from them (not recorded which). The TCR was taken from an adult woman who had mild COVID-19 (a few samples of this study predate the infection). Cell type and time point are not known. V gene TRBV5-1 combines with J gene TRBJ1-1; D possibly corresponds to TRBD1 (6 bases). CDR3 DNA sequence: TGCGCCAGCAGCACCGGACAGACGAACACTGAAGCTTTCTTT. As protein: CASSTGQTNTEAFF. The whole variable domain, filled in from reference TRBV5-1 and TRBJ1-1, reads KAGVTQTPRYLIKTRGQQVTLSCSPISGHRSVSWYQQTPGQGLQFLFEYFSETQRNKGNFPGRFSGRQFSNSRSEMNVSTLELGDSALYLCASSTGQTNTEAFFGQGTRLTVV.